The 23 T cell receptor beta chains listed next were all sequenced from one sample in a study of OX40 agonist ivuxolimab in advanced cancers. Assay used: immunoSEQ multiplex PCR; TCRdb lists only in-frame clones, some missing. The data contain tens of thousands of clones, around 90% of them singletons. The specimen was CD4+ or CD8+ T cells sorted from blood, collected in a trial of the OX40 agonist ivuxolimab. The source of these receptors is an adult with an advanced solid tumor such as melanoma, head and neck, liver or kidney cancer.

The J gene is TRBJ2-7, the V gene TRBV27; D possibly corresponds to TRBD1 (6 bases). Germline V gene sequence: CDR1 MNHEY, CDR2 SMNVEV (reference sequence). The CDR3 is made up of 13 amino acids. V was clipped by 3 bases and J by 3 bases, with 9 bases between them. CDR3 residues: CASSFGQYYEQYF. The CDR3 DNA reads TGTGCCAGCAGTTTTGGACAGTACTACGAGCAGTACTTC.

This sequence joins TRBV6-1 and TRBJ2-7; TRBD1 agrees at 7 bases. CDR1 and CDR2 from the germline V gene are MNHNS and SASEGT. The CDR3 runs to 14 residues. V shed 5 bases, J shed 2 bases, and the junction held 6 bases outside the gene matches. This CDR3 is CASSNRGRPYEQYF. Here the CDR3 DNA reads TGTGCCAGCAGTAATAGGGGGCGACCCTACGAGCAGTACTTC.

V gene TRBV29-1 combines with J gene TRBJ1-3; D is unclear. The CDR3 sequence is 11 residues long. Trimming removed 6 bases at V and 0 bases at J, with 3 bases between. Germline CDR1 and CDR2: SQVTM and ANQGSEA. CDR3 coding DNA: TGCAGCGTCCCCTCTGGAAACACCATATATTTT. Protein product: CSVPSGNTIYF.

The chain joins TRBV27 to TRBJ2-1; the D gene is possibly TRBD2 (6 bases). From germline, CDR1 is MNHEY and CDR2 SMNVEV (reference sequence). The CDR3 runs to 14 residues. The germline V and J ends were trimmed by 2 bases and 9 bases, with 14 bases remaining between them. The CDR3 coding sequence is TGTGCCAGCAGTTTACGGAGGGGAGGTGGTGAGCAGTTCTTC. It translates to CASSLRRGGGEQFF.

The V gene is TRBV7-3, the J gene TRBJ1-2; 8 nucleotides align to TRBD1. CDR3 length: 13 amino acids. The ends lost 6 bases at V and 4 bases at J; junction bases unmatched: 4. Germline-derived CDR1 and CDR2 are SGHTA and FQGTGA. The CDR3, as DNA: TGTGCCAGCAGTTCGGACAGGGTCTATGGCTACACCTTC. Protein product: CASSSDRVYGYTF. Complete variable domain (other parts from reference TRBV7-3 and TRBJ1-2): GAGVSQTPSNKVTEKGKYVELRCDPISGHTALYWYRQSLGQGPEFLIYFQGTGAADDSGLPNDRFFAVRPEGSVSTLKIQRTERGDSAVYLCASSSDRVYGYTFGSGTRLTVV.

This rearrangement joins TRBV4-3 to TRBJ2-5; possibly TRBD2 for D (5 bases). The V gene lost 0 bases and the J gene lost 0 bases, with 8 bases spanning the gap. CDR1 LGHNA and CDR2 YSLEER come from the germline V gene. The CDR3 loop spans 15 amino acids. The CDR3 loop reads CASSQDPGDQETQYF. The CDR3 DNA sequence: TGCGCCAGCAGCCAAGATCCCGGGGACCAAGAGACCCAGTACTTC.

The chain recombines TRBV19 with TRBJ2-7; TRBD2 matches at 7 bases. V dropped 10 bases and J dropped 2; count of bases not matched to a gene: 8. Germline values: CDR1 LNHDA, CDR2 SQIVND (reference sequence). The CDR3 contains 13 residues. This CDR3 is CATSGVHTYEQYF. DNA for the CDR3: TGTGCCACCAGCGGGGTTCATACCTACGAGCAGTACTTC.

This clone was observed a single time. The chain links TRBV4-2 to TRBJ1-5, with TRBD1 as a possible D gene (6 bases). The V gene lost 1 base and the J gene lost 3 bases, with 13 bases spanning the gap. From germline, CDR1 is LGHNA and CDR2 YNFKEQ. The CDR3 is 16 amino acids. The CDR3 sequence: CASSQVGGDPNQPQHF. The CDR3 region has the DNA TGTGCCAGCAGCCAAGTGGGGGGCGATCCCAATCAGCCCCAGCATTTT.

The J gene is TRBJ1-2, the V gene TRBV5-4; TRBD1 agrees at 7 bases. The germline V gene has CDR1 SGHNT and CDR2 YYREEE (reference sequence). The CDR3 length is 13 residues. J gave up 4 bases and V 2 bases, and 2 bases lay outside the gene matches. The CDR3 region has the DNA TGTGCCAGCAGCTTAGGGGACAGCTATGGCTACACCTTC. The encoded protein is CASSLGDSYGYTF.

A single count supports this clone. V usage is TRBV9 and J usage is TRBJ1-3, with 12 positions matching TRBD1. The trim removed 7 bases at V and 1 base at J, leaving 6 bases unmatched. The CDR3 is 16 residues long. The germline gives CDR1 SGDLS, CDR2 YYNGEE. The DNA for the CDR3 is TGTGCCAGCTCCGGGACAGGGGGCTCTTCTGGAAACACCATATATTTT. Protein product: CASSGTGGSSGNTIYF.

This sequence joins TRBV29-1 and TRBJ1-1; TRBD1 matches at 10 bases. Germline loops: CDR1 SQVTM, CDR2 ANQGSEA. The CDR3 totals 14 residues. The J segment lost 6 bases and the V segment lost 7 bases, leaving 11 bases of the junction unmatched. The CDR3 region is CSADRGQGFSEAFF. CDR3 sequence (DNA): TGCAGCGCCGACCGGGGACAGGGGTTTTCTGAAGCTTTCTTT.

This chain links TRBV29-1 with TRBJ1-2; D remains ambiguous. V gave up 4 bases and J gave up 2 bases, with 8 bases separating them. CDR3 length: 12 residues. Germline V CDR1 and CDR2: SQVTM, ANQGSEA. The CDR3 is CSVGTENYGYTF. CDR3 DNA: TGCAGCGTTGGAACAGAGAACTATGGCTACACCTTC. Based on the CDR3 plus reference TRBV29-1 and TRBJ1-2, the full variable domain is SAVISQKPSRDICQRGTSLTIQCQVDSQVTMMFWYRQQPGQSLTLIATANQGSEATYESGFVIDKFPISRPNLTFSTLTVSNMSPEDSSIYLCSVGTENYGYTFGSGTRLTVV.

This clone has a handful of counts. This chain joins TRBV9 and TRBJ2-3, with D possibly TRBD1 on 6 matching bases. The CDR3 spans 16 residues. The V and J ends lost 4 bases and 6 bases respectively, with 21 bases between them. CDR1 and CDR2 from the germline V gene are SGDLS and YYNGEE. CDR3 protein: CASSSPVEGVTDTQYF. The CDR3 DNA is TGTGCCAGCAGCTCCCCCGTAGAGGGGGTGACGGATACGCAGTATTTT.

This clone has just a few counts. The rearrangement uses TRBV6-5 and TRBJ2-1, with 9 bases matching TRBD1. The CDR3 extends over 15 amino acids. In germline, CDR1 is MNHEY, CDR2 SVGAGI. J lost 0 bases, V lost 5 bases, and 2 bases had no gene match. CDR3 nucleotide sequence: TGTGCCAGCAGTCAGGGACAGGGCTCCTACAATGAGCAGTTCTTC. This encodes CASSQGQGSYNEQFF.

The V and J genes are TRBV28 and TRBJ2-1, with 9 bases fitting TRBD2. This CDR3 contains 15 residues. Trimming cost V 2 bases and J 6 bases; bases outside gene matches: 5. The germline CDR1 and CDR2 sequences are MDHEN and SYDVKM. The CDR3, as DNA: TGTGCCAGCAGTTTAATGGCGGGAGGGGGCAATGAGCAGTTCTTC. It encodes CASSLMAGGGNEQFF.

This chain links TRBV30 with TRBJ2-3; TRBD1 is a possible D gene (5 bases). V gave up 4 bases and J gave up 3 bases, with 11 bases separating them. Germline V gene lookup returns CDR1 GTSNPN and CDR2 SVGIG (reference sequence). The CDR3 has 13 residues. CDR3: CAWTQGWTDTQYF. DNA for the CDR3: TGTGCCTGGACCCAGGGATGGACAGATACGCAGTATTTT.

The V and J genes are TRBV14 and TRBJ1-1; D is ambiguous. V was shortened by 4 bases and J by 11 bases, with 14 bases between the two germline ends. Germline V lookup: CDR1 SGHDN, CDR2 FVKESK. This CDR3 spans 12 amino acids. CDR3 nucleotides: TGTGCCAGCAGCCCCGGCACGGGGTACGCTTTCTTT. Encoded protein: CASSPGTGYAFF. Full variable domain (remainder filled in from reference TRBV14 and TRBJ1-1): EAGVTQFPSHSVIEKGQTVTLRCDPISGHDNLYWYRRVMGKEIKFLLHFVKESKQDESGMPNNRFLAERTGGTYSTLKVQPAELEDSGVYFCASSPGTGYAFFGQGTRLTVV.

The chain uses TRBV4-3 and TRBJ1-6, with D unclear. CDR3 size: 18 residues. Trimming removed 0 bases at V and 10 bases at J, with 22 bases between. Germline CDR1 LGHNA, CDR2 YSLEER. CDR3 nucleotides: TGCGCCAGCAGCCAAGATTTGAGGTCGGGCTATTCGTTCTCACCCCTCCACTTT. Protein sequence: CASSQDLRSGYSFSPLHF.

Turning to this clone: At one of its ends the junction is not consistent with the germline gene, which may arise from a read error. The chain has TRBV7-7 and TRBJ2-7, with D tentatively TRBD2 (5 bases). There are 16 residues in the CDR3. Germline CDR1 is SSHAT and CDR2 is FNYEAQ (reference sequence). CDR3 in amino acids: CASSLGPGLGSYEQYF. CDR3 nucleotide sequence: TGTGCTAGCAGCTTAGGCCCCGGACTGGGGAGCTACGAGCAGTACTTC.

The J gene is TRBJ1-5, the V gene TRBV4-2; maybe TRBD1 (6 bases). CDR3 length equals 15 residues. Trimming stripped 0 bases from V and 7 bases from J, with 13 bases between. In germline, CDR1 is LGHNA, CDR2 YNFKEQ. CDR3 DNA sequence: TGTGCCAGCAGCCAAGATTCGGCAGGGGAACAGCCCCAGCATTTT. Translated: CASSQDSAGEQPQHF.

The chain is built from TRBV27 and TRBJ2-4; D tentatively fits TRBD1 or TRBD2 (6 bases each). Germline V gene sequence: CDR1 MNHEY, CDR2 SMNVEV (reference sequence). The CDR3 loop spans 16 amino acids. Trimming took off 8 bases at V and 2 bases at J, with 19 bases between the two ends. Here the CDR3 reads CASGSLGGSSKNIQYF. The DNA of the CDR3 is TGTGCCAGCGGCTCGTTAGGGGGGAGTTCCAAAAACATTCAGTACTTC.

This rearrangement joins TRBV4-3 to TRBJ2-7; D may be TRBD1 or TRBD2 (6 bases each). Trimming removed 1 base from V and 5 bases from J, with 21 bases in between. The CDR3 totals 17 residues. Germline assignment: CDR1 LGHNA and CDR2 YSLEER. The CDR3 DNA sequence: TGCGCCAGCAGCCAAGGGATCGGGGGCGCAGCCGGGGACGAGCAGTACTTC. This encodes CASSQGIGGAAGDEQYF.

The chain uses TRBV7-9 and TRBJ2-1, with D possibly called TRBD1 or TRBD2 (5 bases each). The CDR3 loop spans 16 amino acids. In germline, CDR1 is SEHNR, CDR2 FQNEAQ (reference sequence). Trimming took off 5 bases at V and 10 bases at J, with 24 bases between the two ends. The CDR3 loop reads CASSPSLGESRPEQFF. CDR3 nucleotides: TGTGCCAGCAGCCCATCTTTGGGGGAGAGCCGTCCGGAGCAGTTCTTC.